These 18 T cell receptor beta chains were sequenced from one sample in a study of blood T cell repertoires in COVID-19. TCRdb's table, derived via immunoSEQ multiplex PCR, lists solely in-frame clones and lacks some. The repertoire consists of 150,000 or so clones, with around 87% occurring once and the leading ten covering approximately 4%. Sequencing input: PBMCs or T cells enriched from blood (not recorded which). The source of these receptors is a woman aged 40-49 years who had been exposed to COVID-19.

The chain uses TRBV25-1 and TRBJ1-6; D perhaps matches TRBD1 (6 bases). Germline CDR1 and CDR2: MGHDK and SYGVNS. The CDR3 spans 15 residues. Deletions cut 4 bases from V and 5 bases from J, with 12 bases between. The CDR3, as DNA: TGTGCCAGCAGTGCATCGGGACAAGATAATTCACCCCTCCACTTT. Amino acids: CASSASGQDNSPLHF.

About this clone itself: Other DNA sequences in the same sample also yield this CDR3. This CDR3 reads CASSPGQNTGELFF. CDR3 sequence (DNA): TGCGCCAGCAGCCCCGGACAGAACACCGGGGAGCTGTTTTTT. J is TRBJ2-2 and V is TRBV4-3, with a possible D match to TRBD1 (5 bases). The CDR3 covers 14 residues. V lost 4 bases and J 1 base, leaving 7 bases between the germline ends. CDR1 LGHNA and CDR2 YSLEER come from the germline V gene.

The chain combines TRBV28 with TRBJ1-1, with a possible D match to TRBD1 (5 bases). V was cut by 5 bases and J by 0 bases, with 13 bases left in between. The CDR3 runs 15 residues. The germline V gene has CDR1 MDHEN and CDR2 SYDVKM. The CDR3: CASSAPRGMNTEAFF. Here the CDR3 DNA reads TGTGCCAGCAGTGCTCCACGGGGGATGAACACTGAAGCTTTCTTT.

This sequence joins TRBV5-6 and TRBJ1-5; no clear D. V shed 1 base and J shed 3 bases, with 11 bases lying between them. In germline, CDR1 is SGHDT, CDR2 YYEEEE. The CDR3 contains 15 residues. This CDR3 is CASSLTVTPNQPQHF. CDR3 nucleotide sequence: TGTGCCAGCAGCTTGACAGTGACCCCCAATCAGCCCCAGCATTTT.

In DNA, the CDR3 is TGTGCCAGCACACTAGCGGGGGGGCCAGAGACCCAGTACTTC. Protein product: CASTLAGGPETQYF. The chain combines TRBV6-5 with TRBJ2-5; 13 bases map to TRBD2. The CDR3 is made up of 14 amino acids. The V and J ends lost 7 bases and 4 bases, in that order; junction bases with no gene match: 3. In germline, CDR1 is MNHEY, CDR2 SVGAGI.

V gene TRBV10-3 combines with J gene TRBJ1-1; 7 bases match TRBD1. The CDR3 sequence is 14 residues long. Losses at the gene ends were 3 bases for V and 3 bases for J; bases not matched to a gene: 4. CDR1 and CDR2 from the germline V gene are ENHRY and SYGVKD. The CDR3 DNA sequence: TGTGCCATCAGTGAATTACAGGGGTACACTGAAGCTTTCTTT. This translates into CAISELQGYTEAFF.

This chain connects TRBV19 to TRBJ1-2, with D hard to call. CDR3 length: 15 amino acids. Deletions cut 0 bases from V and 4 bases from J, with 12 bases between. The germline V gene has CDR1 LNHDA and CDR2 SQIVND (reference sequence). The CDR3 region has the DNA TGTGCCAGTAGTATAGATGGGGTAGGGAGCTATGGCTACACCTTC. Translation: CASSIDGVGSYGYTF.

The chain employs TRBV7-8 and TRBJ2-2; 9 nucleotides align to TRBD1. This CDR3 has 14 residues. The germline V gene has CDR1 SGHVS and CDR2 FQNEAQ. V shed 8 bases and J 4 bases; nucleotides not matched to a gene: 5. The CDR3 DNA is TGTGCCAGCGGGACAGGGTCCGGCACCGGGGAGCTGTTTTTT. It is translated as CASGTGSGTGELFF.

The chain links TRBV9 to TRBJ1-2; 8 bases align to TRBD1. CDR1 is SGDLS and CDR2 is YYNGEE in the germline V gene. This CDR3 region has 13 residues. The V gene end was trimmed by 6 bases and the J gene end by 5 bases; junction bases not matched to a gene: 6. The CDR3: CASTGQEDYGYTF. As DNA, the CDR3 is TGTGCCAGCACGGGACAGGAAGATTATGGCTACACCTTC. Together with reference TRBV9 and TRBJ1-2, the CDR3 gives the full variable domain: DSGVTQTPKHLITATGQRVTLRCSPRSGDLSVYWYQQSLDQGLQFLIQYYNGEERAKGNILERFSAQQFPDLHSELNLSSLELGDSALYFCASTGQEDYGYTFGSGTRLTVV.

The V gene is TRBV27, the J gene TRBJ2-7, with D possibly matching TRBD1 (6 bases). With 6 bases removed from V and 2 bases from J, the gap between germline ends came to 11 bases. Per the germline V gene, CDR1 is MNHEY and CDR2 is SMNVEV (reference sequence). The CDR3 sequence is 13 residues long. The DNA for the CDR3 is TGTGCCAGCAGCGGGGACACAGCCTACGAGCAGTACTTC. Encoded protein: CASSGDTAYEQYF.

V and J are TRBV7-2 and TRBJ2-7; 12 nucleotides align to TRBD2. The CDR3 consists of 16 residues. CDR1 is SGHTA, CDR2 FQGNSA, per germline. The V segment lost 5 bases and the J segment 3 bases; nucleotides outside the gene matches: 8. This CDR3 reads CASSHGLAGPVYEQYF. The CDR3 DNA sequence: TGTGCCAGCAGCCATGGACTAGCGGGACCGGTCTACGAGCAGTACTTC.

The J gene is TRBJ1-5, the V gene TRBV19; no clear D gene. The CDR3 spans 12 residues. Trimming removed 6 bases at V and 4 bases at J, with 7 bases between. Germline lookup yields CDR1 LNHDA and CDR2 SQIVND (reference sequence). CDR3 protein: CASRLPNQPQHF. The DNA for the CDR3 is TGTGCCAGTAGGCTACCTAATCAGCCCCAGCATTTT.

Only one count was recorded for this clone. V is TRBV28 and J is TRBJ1-3; D not certain. Looked up from germline, CDR1 is MDHEN and CDR2 is SYDVKM. Between the trimmed V and J ends, which lost 9 bases and 0 bases, there was a span of 12 bases. CDR3 length equals 14 residues. The CDR3 coding sequence is TGTGCCAGTGGCGGTGGGAGCTCTGGAAACACCATATATTTT. It encodes CASGGGSSGNTIYF.

J is TRBJ1-5 and V is TRBV6-2 or TRBV6-3; TRBD1 aligns across 11 bases. V lost 6 bases to trimming and J lost 6 bases; unmatched junction nucleotides: 1. Germline V gene sequence: CDR1 MNHEY, CDR2 SVGEGT. The CDR3 is 13 amino acids. The CDR3, as DNA: TGTGCCAGCAGCGGGACAGGGGGTCAGCCCCAGCATTTT. This encodes CASSGTGGQPQHF.

In nucleotides, the CDR3 is TGTGCCAGTAGTTTCCCGACTCGCCTTATAGGAAACACCATATATTTT. The encoded protein is CASSFPTRLIGNTIYF. The chain uses TRBV19 and TRBJ1-3; no firm D call. The CDR3 is 16 amino acids. Per germline, CDR1 LNHDA and CDR2 SQIVND (reference sequence). Trimming left V 5 bases short and J 4 bases short, with 18 bases between.

This clone was counted a single time. The V and J genes are TRBV13 and TRBJ2-2, with TRBD2 identical over 7 bases. The CDR3 totals 16 residues. V shed 5 bases and J 7 bases; nucleotides not matched to a gene: 13. Per the germline V gene, CDR1 is PRHDT and CDR2 is FYEKMQ (reference sequence). DNA for the CDR3: TGTGCCAGCAGCAACCCGGCCTCGGCGGGGGTCGGGGAGCTGTTTTTT. It is translated as CASSNPASAGVGELFF.

The gene calls are TRBV5-1 and TRBJ2-2; 9 nucleotides agree with TRBD2. V dropped 0 bases and J dropped 5; count of bases not matched to a gene: 8. CDR1 and CDR2 (germline): SGHRS, YFSETQ. This CDR3 spans 17 amino acids. The CDR3 region is CASSLAAGTSSTGELFF. The CDR3 DNA follows: TGCGCCAGCAGCTTGGCTGCCGGGACTAGCAGTACCGGGGAGCTGTTTTTT.

This chain links TRBV2 with TRBJ1-1; possible D gene TRBD1, 6 bases. The CDR3 covers 14 residues. The ends were cut back, 6 bases at V and 0 bases at J, with 11 bases in the middle. Looked up from germline, CDR1 is SNHLY and CDR2 is FYNNEI. CDR3 bases: TGTGCCAGCAGCATACAGGGAATGAACACTGAAGCTTTCTTT. Translating it yields CASSIQGMNTEAFF.